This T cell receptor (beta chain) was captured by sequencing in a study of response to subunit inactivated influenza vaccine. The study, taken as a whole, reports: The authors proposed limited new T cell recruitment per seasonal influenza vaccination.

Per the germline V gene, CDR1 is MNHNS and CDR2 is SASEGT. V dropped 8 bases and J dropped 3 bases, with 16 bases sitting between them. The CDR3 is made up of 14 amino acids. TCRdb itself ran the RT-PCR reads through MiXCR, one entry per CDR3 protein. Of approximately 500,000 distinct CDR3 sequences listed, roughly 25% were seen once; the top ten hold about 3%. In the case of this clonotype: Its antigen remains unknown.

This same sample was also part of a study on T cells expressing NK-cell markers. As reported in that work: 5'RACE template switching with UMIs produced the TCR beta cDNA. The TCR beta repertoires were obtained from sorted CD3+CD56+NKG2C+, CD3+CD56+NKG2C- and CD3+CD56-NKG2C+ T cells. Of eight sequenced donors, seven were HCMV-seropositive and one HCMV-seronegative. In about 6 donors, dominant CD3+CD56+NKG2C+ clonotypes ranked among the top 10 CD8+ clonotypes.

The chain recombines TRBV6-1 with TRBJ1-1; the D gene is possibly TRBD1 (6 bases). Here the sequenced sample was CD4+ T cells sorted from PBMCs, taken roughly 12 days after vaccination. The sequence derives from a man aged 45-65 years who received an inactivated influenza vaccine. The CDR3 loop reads CASLRGGSDTEAFF. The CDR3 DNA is TGTGCCAGCCTAAGAGGGGGTTCGGACACTGAAGCTTTCTTT.